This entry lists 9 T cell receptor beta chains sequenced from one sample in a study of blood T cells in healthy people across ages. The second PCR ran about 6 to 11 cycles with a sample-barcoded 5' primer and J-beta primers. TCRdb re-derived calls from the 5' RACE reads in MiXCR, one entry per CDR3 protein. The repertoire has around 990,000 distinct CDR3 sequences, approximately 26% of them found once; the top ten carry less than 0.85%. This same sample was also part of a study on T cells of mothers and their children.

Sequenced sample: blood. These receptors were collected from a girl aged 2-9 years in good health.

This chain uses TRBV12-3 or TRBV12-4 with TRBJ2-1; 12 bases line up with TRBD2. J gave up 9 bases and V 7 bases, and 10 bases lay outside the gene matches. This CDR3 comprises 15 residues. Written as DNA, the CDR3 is TGTGCCAGCACCCTAGGACTAGCGGGGAAAAGTGAGCAGTTCTTC. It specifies CASTLGLAGKSEQFF.

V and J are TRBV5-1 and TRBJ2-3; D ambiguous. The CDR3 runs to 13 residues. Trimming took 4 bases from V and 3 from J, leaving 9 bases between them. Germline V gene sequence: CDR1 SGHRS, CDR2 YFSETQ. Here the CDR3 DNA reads TGCGCCAGCAGCCGACGAAGGACAGATACGCAGTATTTT. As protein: CASSRRRTDTQYF.

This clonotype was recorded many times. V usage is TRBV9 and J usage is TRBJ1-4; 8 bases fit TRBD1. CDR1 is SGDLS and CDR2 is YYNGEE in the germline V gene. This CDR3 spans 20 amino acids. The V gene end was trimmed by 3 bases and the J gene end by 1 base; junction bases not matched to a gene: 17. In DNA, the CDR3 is TGTGCCAGCAGCGGGACAGGGAAGTTTTCAATAAGTAGAACTAATGAAAAACTGTTTTTT. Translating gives CASSGTGKFSISRTNEKLFF.

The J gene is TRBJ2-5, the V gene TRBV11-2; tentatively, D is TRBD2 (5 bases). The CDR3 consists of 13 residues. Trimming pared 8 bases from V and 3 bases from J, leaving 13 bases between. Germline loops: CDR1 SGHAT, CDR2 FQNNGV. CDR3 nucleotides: TGTGCCAGCCTCCGGGTGGGAGAAGAGACCCAGTACTTC. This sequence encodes CASLRVGEETQYF.

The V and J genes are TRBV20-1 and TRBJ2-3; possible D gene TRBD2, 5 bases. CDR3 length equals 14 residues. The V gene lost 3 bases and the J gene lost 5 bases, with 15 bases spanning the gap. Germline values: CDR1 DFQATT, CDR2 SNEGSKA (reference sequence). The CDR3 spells CSARWDLRGDTQYF. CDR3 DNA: TGCAGTGCTAGGTGGGATCTCCGGGGAGATACGCAGTATTTT.

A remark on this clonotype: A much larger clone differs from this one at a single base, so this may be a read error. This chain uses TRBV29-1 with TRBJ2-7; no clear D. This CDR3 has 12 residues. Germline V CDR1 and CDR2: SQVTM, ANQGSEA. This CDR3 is CGADGLTYEQYF. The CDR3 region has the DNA TGCGGCGCTGACGGGCTTACCTACGAGCAGTACTTC.

CDR3 loop: CASVRPSGTPSYEQYF. The CDR3 bases are TGTGCCAGCGTTCGTCCTTCGGGGACACCCTCCTACGAGCAGTACTTC. The V call is TRBV6-2 or TRBV6-3, the J call TRBJ2-7, with D perhaps TRBD1 (6 bases). The CDR3 totals 16 residues. Trimming removed 8 bases from V and 0 bases from J, with 20 bases in between. Germline V gene sequence: CDR1 MNHEY, CDR2 SVGEGT.

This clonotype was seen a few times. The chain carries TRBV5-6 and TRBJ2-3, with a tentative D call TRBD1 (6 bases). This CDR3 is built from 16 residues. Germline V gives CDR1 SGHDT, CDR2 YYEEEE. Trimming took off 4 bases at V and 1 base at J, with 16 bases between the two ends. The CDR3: CASSPGTFVRTDTQYF. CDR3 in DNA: TGTGCCAGCAGCCCAGGGACATTCGTTCGCACAGATACGCAGTATTTT.

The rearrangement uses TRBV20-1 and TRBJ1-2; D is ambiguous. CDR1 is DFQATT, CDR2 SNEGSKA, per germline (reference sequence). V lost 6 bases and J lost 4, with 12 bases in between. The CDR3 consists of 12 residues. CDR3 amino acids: CSAPKESYGYTF. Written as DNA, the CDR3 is TGCAGTGCCCCTAAAGAGTCCTATGGCTACACCTTC.